This T cell receptor (beta chain) was sequenced for a study of T cells in Graves' hyperthyroidism and ophthalmopathy. Authors of the study amplified TCR beta CDR3 regions from RNA transcripts. When the TCR CDR3 underwent first-round RT-PCR, the HTBI primer set was used. TCRdb ran MiXCR on the multiplex PCR reads and lists one entry per CDR3 protein. Seen here are some 490,000 distinct CDR3 sequences, approximately 22% observed once, and the top ten hold roughly 49%. V was cut by 7 bases and J by 1 base, with 10 bases left in between. CDR1 is SQVTM and CDR2 is ANQGSEA in the germline V gene. CDR3 length equals 12 residues.

Source material: blood. This TCR derives from a woman in her 70s with Graves' ophthalmopathy. The V call is TRBV29-1, the J call TRBJ1-1; no definite D call. CDR3 DNA: TGCAGCGAGGGTCAGAGGAACACTGAAGCTTTCTTT. Translated, it gives CSEGQRNTEAFF.